A selection of T cell receptor beta chains follows, all from one sample in a study of blood T cell repertoires in COVID-19. Profiled with immunoSEQ multiplex PCR; TCRdb holds only in-frame clones, not every one. The sample lists a few hundred thousand clones, around 88% seen once, with about 1.3% in the top ten. The sequencing sample was made of peripheral blood. The receptors originated from a man older than 75 with acute or convalescent COVID-19. The CDR3 runs from the conserved cysteine through the conserved F or W. D genes are given only for firm matches. Size values are once, few and many counts, or a class for expanded clones, and some rows have none.

j_call clone_size cdr3_length v_call d_call cdr3_nt cdr3_aa
TRBJ2-6 . 15 TRBV5-1 . TGCGCCAGCAGCTTGACCGGGGATGGGGCCAACGTCCTGACTTTC CASSLTGDGANVLTF
TRBJ2-1 . 20 TRBV5-3 TRBD2 TGTGCCAGAAGCTTGGAGCCGGACTCCGTCATCGGGGGGAGGAACAATGAGCAGTTCTTC CARSLEPDSVIGGRNNEQFF
TRBJ2-5 . 14 TRBV2 . TGTGCCAGCAGTTCCACATGGACGGGGGAGACCCAGTACTTC CASSSTWTGETQYF
TRBJ2-3 . 15 TRBV24-1 TRBD1 TGTGCCACCAGTGACCGGGACAGGGGGATAGATACGCAGTATTTT CATSDRDRGIDTQYF
TRBJ1-2 . 13 TRBV11-2 . TGTGCCAGCAGCTTAGCAGGGAACTATGGCTACACCTTC CASSLAGNYGYTF
TRBJ2-2 . 13 TRBV12-3/TRBV12-4 . TGTGCCAGCAGCCCTAGTCGAACCGGGGAGCTGTTTTTT CASSPSRTGELFF
TRBJ2-5 . 14 TRBV7-3 . TGTGCCAGCAGCCAGATGGGAGGCCAAGAGACCCAGTACTTC CASSQMGGQETQYF
TRBJ2-5 . 15 TRBV7-2 TRBD1 TGTGCCAGCAGCCCTAGGGACAGGCAACAAGAGACCCAGTACTTC CASSPRDRQQETQYF
TRBJ1-4 . 11 TRBV20-1 . TGCAGTGCTAGAGATGGGGCAGCAAAGGCTTTT CSARDGAAKAF
TRBJ2-3 . 13 TRBV9 . TGTGCCAGCAGCGCCTTGTATACAGATACGCAGTATTTT CASSALYTDTQYF
TRBJ1-1 . 14 TRBV5-5 . TGTGCCAGCAGCTTCGGCAGGTTGAACACTGAAGCTTTCTTT CASSFGRLNTEAFF
TRBJ2-7 . 11 TRBV6-6 . TGTGCCAGCAGTACAGGATACGAGCAGTACTTC CASSTGYEQYF
TRBJ2-4 once 17 TRBV27 . TGTGCCAGCAGTTTATCGAGACAAGATCTAGCCAAAAACATTCAGTACTTC CASSLSRQDLAKNIQYF
TRBJ1-2 . 15 TRBV7-2 TRBD1 TGTGCCAGCAGCTCTAGACAGGGGTCCTCTACGGGCTACACCTTC CASSSRQGSSTGYTF
TRBJ2-1 . 14 TRBV7-9 . TGTGCCAGCAGCTCTCAACTCCCAGGCAATGAGCAGTTCTTC CASSSQLPGNEQFF
TRBJ2-7 . 15 TRBV5-1 TRBD2 TGCGCCAGCAGCTTAGTCGCGGGGGAAGCCTACGAGCAGTACTTC CASSLVAGEAYEQYF
TRBJ1-2 . 14 TRBV5-1 TRBD1 TGCGCCAGCAGCTTGGGATGGACAGGCTATGGCTACACCTTC CASSLGWTGYGYTF